This TCR beta chain was sequenced during a study of early T cells in non-severe SARS-CoV-2 infection (dated by TCRdb to the early 2020s). Background on the whole study: Because TCR sequencing relied on bulk RNA taken from unsorted whole blood, pairing of alpha and beta chains was not possible.

Broad study findings and their caveats: VDJdb matching was skewed toward anti-spike CD8 responses and likely underestimated virus-specific expansions by missing private and CD4 specificities.

About this clonotype itself: It lacks a known antigen. One base away there is no much larger clone; base qualities are not given.

Spanning cysteine to phenylalanine, the CDR3 consists of 14 amino acids. Only the CDR3 portion is preserved as DNA: 42 bases, with reading frame beginning at the first base. Sequences DFQATT (CDR1) and SNEGSKA (CDR2) are obtained from the germline V gene (reference sequence). Unmatched junction bases come to 8, with V trimmed by 4 bases and J by 6 bases. This was a case-control study nested in a cohort of healthcare workers in London, UK, who had nasopharyngeal swab PCR tests and blood samples taken every week. Healthcare workers were recruited between 23 and 31 March 2020, during the week of the UK lockdown, and were followed weekly for up to roughly 15 weeks. The library relied on 5' RACE. The instrument was a NextSeq 500. The TCR library protocol attached unique molecular identifiers to individual cDNA molecules to correct for sequencing error and PCR bias. Sequencing covered both TCR alpha and beta chains, and within each sample the abundances of alpha and beta sequences were tightly co-correlated. Turning to the authors' computational methods: Decombinator V4 was used to annotate the V gene, J gene and CDR3 of the TCR sequences. Expanded TCRs were defined as changing significantly between any two time points under a Poisson model with p below 0.0001. TCR abundances were normalised to the total number of TCRs sequenced per sample and were expressed as counts per million. TRAV1-2 paired with TRAJ12, TRAJ20 or TRAJ33 defined MAIT TCRs, while TRAV10 paired with TRAJ18 defined iNKT TCRs. VDJdb, accessed on 1 November 2021, was searched for TCRs annotated for CMV, EBV and SARS-CoV-2, and TCRs annotated for more than one antigen were excluded. The public reads were quality trimmed at Q25 with fastp and then assembled into clones with MiXCR by TCRdb, keeping productive beta chains. Duplicate CDR3 protein sequences are folded into a single record with the most common DNA and genes. None of the V and J calls come from the authors' own analysis; TCRdb made them. Across this sample there are tens of thousands of distinct CDR3 sequences, with about 9.1% seen only once. In total, the top ten clones hold 4.2% of the sample.

The rearranged segments are TRBV20-1 and TRBJ2-1; 8 nucleotides in the junction match TRBD2. Input material: whole blood. This TCR derives from an adult who was a healthcare worker with PCR-confirmed SARS-CoV-2 infection or an uninfected control (not recorded which). The encoded CDR3 is CSATSGGRPNEQFF. The DNA reads as follows: TGCAGTGCTACCTCTGGCGGGAGGCCCAATGAGCAGTTCTTC.